Sequencing of this T cell receptor (beta chain) was carried out in a study of naive and memory T cell subsets. An equimolar mix of two oligonucleotides served as the beta constant-region primer for TRBC1 and TRBC2. Nested alpha and beta constant-region primers with the SP2 primer drove four PCR rounds on ligated cDNA. The cDNA 3' end received a ligated single-stranded oligonucleotide carrying the SP2 primer and a 12-nucleotide UMI. One entry per CDR3 protein results from TCRdb running MiXCR on the UMI-ligation and nested PCR reads. This sample has approximately 150,000 distinct CDR3 sequences, with about 20% found just once. This clonotype was seen more than once but under ten times. Its specificity is not known. Study conclusions and caveats: No ground truth validated the naive and memory repertoire findings. Especially in CD8 cells, naive repertoires contained a few larger clonotypes, possibly CD45RA-re-expressing memory cells.

Separate alpha and beta amplification began at the second PCR step. CD8 T cells were positively selected from what remained after CD4 positive selection. Sequenced: naive CD8+ T cells from blood. This TCR was sampled from a human donor in good health.

CDR3 region: CASSYTLSSYEQYF. CDR3 sequence (DNA): TGTGCCAGCAGTTACACTTTGAGCTCCTACGAGCAGTACTTC. This chain uses TRBV6-6 with TRBJ2-7; D not certain. The CDR3 sequence is 14 residues long. Deletions cut 2 bases from V and 0 bases from J, with 8 bases between. Germline V gives CDR1 MNHNY, CDR2 SVGAGI (reference sequence).